The 9 T cell receptor beta chains below were found in one sample sequenced in a study of response to subunit inactivated influenza vaccine. TCRdb re-called the RT-PCR reads through MiXCR, storing one row per CDR3 protein. The repertoire has a few hundred thousand distinct CDR3 sequences, approximately 7.8% of them found once; the top ten carry around 12%. Here the sequenced sample was PBMCs from blood, taken 23 to 25 months after vaccination. The receptor source for this set is a man aged 50-75 years who received an inactivated influenza vaccine.

The rearrangement joins TRBV5-4 to TRBJ2-2; D remains ambiguous. V shed 2 bases and J shed 1 base, with 9 bases lying between them. Germline-derived CDR1 and CDR2 are SGHNT and YYREEE (reference sequence). The CDR3 runs 15 residues. CDR3 nucleotide sequence: TGTGCCAGCAGCTTAGCTAAGCAGAACACCGGGGAGCTGTTTTTT. Amino acids: CASSLAKQNTGELFF. The whole variable domain, filled in from reference TRBV5-4 and TRBJ2-2, reads ETGVTQSPTHLIKTRGQQVTLRCSSQSGHNTVSWYQQALGQGPQFIFQYYREEENGRGNFPPRFSGLQFPNYSSELNVNALELDDSALYLCASSLAKQNTGELFFGEGSRLTVL.

The CDR3 protein is CASSSETGPYEQYF. CDR3 DNA: TGTGCCAGCAGTTCAGAGACAGGTCCCTACGAGCAGTACTTC. The rearrangement links TRBV12-3 or TRBV12-4 to TRBJ2-7, with D maybe TRBD1 (6 bases). CDR3 length: 14 amino acids. V shed 4 bases and J shed 2 bases, with 12 bases lying between them.

The chain joins TRBV27 to TRBJ2-1, with TRBD1 as a possible D gene (6 bases). Germline loops: CDR1 MNHEY, CDR2 SMNVEV (reference sequence). The CDR3 runs to 17 residues. V shed 5 bases and J shed 4 bases, with 21 bases lying between them. CDR3 residues: CASSPPSRQALYNEQFF. The CDR3 nucleotides are TGTGCCAGCAGTCCACCCTCGCGACAGGCCCTTTACAATGAGCAGTTCTTC.

V gene TRBV4-1 combines with J gene TRBJ2-3, with D possibly matching TRBD1 (6 bases). The CDR3 runs to 16 residues. V lost 1 base and J 1 base, leaving 12 bases between the germline ends. Germline loops: CDR1 MGHRA, CDR2 YSYEKL. For the CDR3, the DNA is TGCGCCAGCAGCCAAGGGGCAGGGGCTGGCACAGATACGCAGTATTTT. This translates into CASSQGAGAGTDTQYF.

This clonotype was seen a handful of times. The gene calls are TRBV28 and TRBJ2-7, with no clear D. Trimming took off 3 bases at V and 3 bases at J, with 9 bases between the two ends. CDR1 is MDHEN, CDR2 SYDVKM, per germline. The CDR3 sequence is 13 residues long. Written as DNA, the CDR3 is TGTGCCAGCAGTTTCTTGTACAACTACGAGCAGTACTTC. Its protein is CASSFLYNYEQYF.

This chain links TRBV5-6 with TRBJ2-7; a weak D match, TRBD1 (6 bases). The CDR3 length is 13 residues. CDR1 SGHDT and CDR2 YYEEEE come from the germline V gene. The V gene lost 1 base and the J gene lost 5 bases, with 10 bases spanning the gap. CDR3 coding DNA: TGTGCCAGCAGCTTGTCAGGGGCCCACGAGCAGTACTTC. Protein sequence: CASSLSGAHEQYF.

A few counts support this clonotype. The CDR3, as DNA: TGTGCCAGCAGCCTCGGGACAGGGCATAATGAAAAACTGTTTTTT. The encoded protein is CASSLGTGHNEKLFF. V is TRBV7-6 and J is TRBJ1-4; 9 positions agree with TRBD1. Germline CDR1 SGHVS, CDR2 FNYEAQ. The CDR3 contains 15 residues. V shed 5 bases, J shed 4 bases, and the junction held 5 bases outside the gene matches.

CDR3 region: CSAKFHNTDTQYF. The CDR3 bases are TGCAGTGCTAAGTTCCACAACACAGATACGCAGTATTTT. J is TRBJ2-3 and V is TRBV20-1, with D unresolved. Germline CDR1 DFQATT, CDR2 SNEGSKA (reference sequence). V was shortened by 4 bases and J by 2 bases, with 10 bases between the two germline ends. The CDR3 length is 13 residues.

This clonotype has more than one count but fewer than ten. The V call is TRBV7-8, the J call TRBJ2-3; a weak D match, TRBD2 (6 bases). There are 15 residues in the CDR3. V shed 0 bases and J shed 1 base, with 8 bases lying between them. The V gene's germline CDR1 is SGHVS and CDR2 FQNEAQ. DNA of the CDR3: TGTGCCAGCAGCTTAGCGCGGGGCCGCACAGATACGCAGTATTTT. Translation gives CASSLARGRTDTQYF.